Each of the 23 T cell receptor beta chains below was sequenced from the same sample in a study of control samples from healthy donors and cancer patients. Sequencing was performed with immunoSEQ multiplex PCR; in TCRdb, only in-frame clones are kept and a portion is missing. The sample has about 140,000 clones; roughly nine tenths are singletons. Sequences were obtained from blood. The receptors shown here come from a woman in her twenties or thirties in good health.

This clone was observed a few times. The V gene is TRBV7-9, the J gene TRBJ1-1; 9 nucleotides align to TRBD1. The germline V gene has CDR1 SEHNR and CDR2 FQNEAQ (reference sequence). The CDR3 is 18 residues long. J lost 4 bases, V lost 1 base, and 13 bases had no gene match. The CDR3 loop reads CASSLEPGQGFGSTEAFF. CDR3 DNA: TGTGCCAGCAGCTTAGAACCGGGACAGGGCTTCGGGAGCACTGAAGCTTTCTTT.

About this clone: Other nucleotide sequences from this sample produce the same CDR3. The rearrangement uses TRBV12-3 or TRBV12-4 and TRBJ1-5; D is possibly TRBD1 (5 bases). There are 13 residues in the CDR3. Between the trimmed V and J ends, which lost 2 bases and 4 bases, there was a span of 6 bases. CDR3 loop: CASSLQGNQPQHF. CDR3 bases: TGTGCCAGCAGTTTACAGGGTAATCAGCCCCAGCATTTT.

The chain couples TRBV18 to TRBJ1-2; no firm D call. The CDR3 is made up of 15 amino acids. CDR1 and CDR2 from the germline V gene are KGHSH and LQKENI. V lost 0 bases and J 3 bases, leaving 11 bases between the germline ends. This chain's CDR3 is CASSPPAKGDYGYTF. The CDR3 bases are TGTGCCAGCTCACCACCGGCGAAGGGTGACTATGGCTACACCTTC. Complete variable domain (other parts from reference TRBV18 and TRBJ1-2): NAGVMQNPRHLVRRRGQEARLRCSPMKGHSHVYWYRQLPEEGLKFMVYLQKENIIDESGMPKERFSAEFPKEGPSILRIQQVVRGDSAAYFCASSPPAKGDYGYTFGSGTRLTVV.

The chain is built from TRBV6-1 and TRBJ1-1; a weak D match, TRBD1 (6 bases). V was clipped by 2 bases and J by 4 bases, with 8 bases between them. Germline V gene data show CDR1 as MNHNS and CDR2 as SASEGT. The CDR3 length is 13 residues. The chain's CDR3 is CASSETGRTEAFF. In nucleotides, the CDR3 is TGTGCCAGCAGTGAAACAGGGCGCACTGAAGCTTTCTTT.

The V and J genes are TRBV6-5 and TRBJ1-6; D ambiguous. The CDR3 consists of 14 residues. Germline lookup yields CDR1 MNHEY and CDR2 SVGAGI. V lost 6 bases and J 9 bases, leaving 15 bases between the germline ends. The CDR3 here is CASSRGDKGSPLHF. The CDR3 DNA sequence: TGTGCCAGCAGCCGGGGAGATAAGGGTTCACCCCTCCACTTT.

The V gene is TRBV15, the J gene TRBJ2-1, with TRBD1 as a possible D gene (7 bases). The CDR3 contains 16 residues. V was clipped by 8 bases and J by 1 base, with 18 bases between them. Germline lookup yields CDR1 LNHNV and CDR2 YYDKDF (reference sequence). For the CDR3, the DNA is TGTGCCACCGCCGTTCCGGCGGGACAGTCCTACAATGAGCAGTTCTTC. Translating gives CATAVPAGQSYNEQFF.

As regards this clone: Other DNA sequences from this sample encode an identical CDR3 as well. This rearrangement joins TRBV18 to TRBJ1-1; 9 positions match TRBD1. CDR1 and CDR2 from the germline V gene are KGHSH and LQKENI. There are 13 residues in the CDR3. V lost 3 bases, J lost 5 bases, and 1 base stayed unmatched. The CDR3 sequence: CASSPGQGTEAFF. The CDR3 nucleotides read TGTGCCAGCTCACCGGGACAGGGTACTGAAGCTTTCTTT.

The chain is built from TRBV18 and TRBJ1-4, with 7 bases aligning to TRBD1. Germline-derived CDR1 and CDR2 are KGHSH and LQKENI. Losses at the gene ends were 6 bases for V and 4 bases for J; bases not matched to a gene: 8. CDR3 length: 15 amino acids. The DNA for the CDR3 is TGTGCCAGCTCGAACAGGGGCTCGGGTAATGAAAAACTGTTTTTT. Its translation: CASSNRGSGNEKLFF.

The chain combines TRBV7-8 with TRBJ2-7; either TRBD1 or TRBD2 may fit D (5 bases each). Trimming removed 4 bases from V and 4 bases from J, with 8 bases in between. Germline V gene lookup returns CDR1 SGHVS and CDR2 FQNEAQ. This CDR3 has 12 amino acids. The CDR3 is CASSWGLYEQYF. CDR3 coding DNA: TGTGCCAGCAGCTGGGGGTTGTACGAGCAGTACTTC.

This rearrangement joins TRBV2 to TRBJ2-1; D may be TRBD2 (5 bases). Germline V gives CDR1 SNHLY, CDR2 FYNNEI. The CDR3 is 14 residues long. V was clipped by 4 bases and J by 0 bases, with 7 bases between them. The chain's CDR3 is CASSGGSSYNEQFF. The CDR3 nucleotides read TGTGCCAGCAGTGGAGGGAGCTCCTACAATGAGCAGTTCTTC.

The chain uses TRBV29-1 and TRBJ2-1; TRBD1 matches 8 bases. This CDR3 is built from 14 residues. Per germline, CDR1 SQVTM and CDR2 ANQGSEA. The V and J ends lost 8 bases and 4 bases, in that order; junction bases with no gene match: 10. In DNA, the CDR3 is TGCAGCATAAACAGGGGGGAGGTTTACAATGAGCAGTTCTTC. Translating it yields CSINRGEVYNEQFF.

This clone has a single count. This chain links TRBV5-1 with TRBJ2-5; TRBD1 agrees at 11 bases. CDR1 and CDR2 (germline): SGHRS, YFSETQ. This CDR3 is built from 12 residues. V lost 9 bases to trimming and J lost 4 bases; unmatched junction nucleotides: 2. As DNA, the CDR3 is TGCGCCACCGGGACAGGGGGAGAGACCCAGTACTTC. Translation gives CATGTGGETQYF. Complete variable domain (other parts from reference TRBV5-1 and TRBJ2-5): KAGVTQTPRYLIKTRGQQVTLSCSPISGHRSVSWYQQTPGQGLQFLFEYFSETQRNKGNFPGRFSGRQFSNSRSEMNVSTLELGDSALYLCATGTGGETQYFGPGTRLLVL.

This clone came up once. The genes are TRBV7-9 and TRBJ2-1; 12 nucleotides match TRBD2. In germline, CDR1 is SEHNR, CDR2 FQNEAQ (reference sequence). The CDR3 is 15 amino acids. With 5 bases clipped from V and 8 bases from J, the junction kept 7 bases outside the gene matches. DNA for the CDR3: TGTGCCAGCAGCCGACTAGCGGGAGTGGTCGATGAGCAGTTCTTC. Amino acid sequence: CASSRLAGVVDEQFF.

This chain uses TRBV6-4 with TRBJ2-2, with TRBD2 identical over 7 bases. This CDR3 comprises 13 residues. Germline V gene lookup returns CDR1 MRHNA and CDR2 SNTAGT. J was trimmed by 4 bases and V by 4 bases; bases with no gene match: 0. CDR3 amino acids: CASSGTSTGELFF. The CDR3 DNA is TGTGCCAGCAGTGGGACTAGCACCGGGGAGCTGTTTTTT.

This chain joins TRBV29-1 and TRBJ2-1, with TRBD2 matching 12 bases. Trimming took 6 bases from V and 0 from J; bases not matched to a gene: 6. The CDR3 contains 16 residues. Germline V gene sequence: CDR1 SQVTM, CDR2 ANQGSEA. CDR3 nucleotide sequence: TGCAGCGTAGGGCCGGGACTAGCGGGCTCCTACAATGAGCAGTTCTTC. Its translation is CSVGPGLAGSYNEQFF.

The V gene is TRBV7-2, the J gene TRBJ2-5; 12 nucleotides line up with TRBD1. Per the germline V gene, CDR1 is SGHTA and CDR2 is FQGNSA. CDR3 length: 16 residues. V dropped 4 bases and J dropped 5; count of bases not matched to a gene: 8. CDR3 bases: TGTGCCAGCAGCTCCGCCGGGACAGGGGGCCTGGAGACCCAGTACTTC. Its translation: CASSSAGTGGLETQYF.

This clone has a single count. V gene TRBV7-3 combines with J gene TRBJ2-6; a possible D gene is TRBD1 (6 bases). CDR1 SGHTA and CDR2 FQGTGA come from the germline V gene. The ends were cut back, 0 bases at V and 7 bases at J, with 7 bases in the middle. The CDR3 length is 14 residues. The DNA for the CDR3 is TGTGCCAGCAGCTTAACGGGGACAGCCAACGTCCTGACTTTC. This sequence encodes CASSLTGTANVLTF.

The V gene is TRBV5-4, the J gene TRBJ1-1, with D possibly being TRBD1 (6 bases). Trimming removed 0 bases from V and 5 bases from J, with 14 bases in between. The CDR3 extends over 15 amino acids. Germline V gene data show CDR1 as SGHNT and CDR2 as YYREEE (reference sequence). In DNA form, the CDR3 reads TGTGCCAGCAGCTTGGGTCCGGGACAAGGTACTGAAGCTTTCTTT. Translation gives CASSLGPGQGTEAFF. The complete variable domain, with remaining parts taken from reference TRBV5-4 and TRBJ1-1, reads ETGVTQSPTHLIKTRGQQVTLRCSSQSGHNTVSWYQQALGQGPQFIFQYYREEENGRGNFPPRFSGLQFPNYSSELNVNALELDDSALYLCASSLGPGQGTEAFFGQGTRLTVV.

This chain uses TRBV4-1 with TRBJ1-2, with 7 positions matching TRBD1. The CDR3 covers 16 residues. V dropped 3 bases and J dropped 3; count of bases not matched to a gene: 10. From germline, CDR1 is MGHRA and CDR2 YSYEKL. Written as DNA, the CDR3 is TGCGCCAGCAGCCAGACCACAGGGGCCCTTTACTATGGCTACACCTTC. Its protein product is CASSQTTGALYYGYTF.

The gene calls are TRBV2 and TRBJ1-2; no clear D gene. CDR1 is SNHLY, CDR2 FYNNEI, per germline. Trimming stripped 5 bases from V and 4 bases from J, with 14 bases between. This CDR3 is 14 amino acids long. The CDR3 region has the DNA TGTGCCAGCAGTTATGTCCCCGGCGGCTATGGCTACACCTTC. It is translated as CASSYVPGGYGYTF.

The chain combines TRBV2 with TRBJ1-3; D is perhaps TRBD1 (6 bases). The germline CDR1 and CDR2 sequences are SNHLY and FYNNEI. There are 16 residues in the CDR3. V was pared by 5 bases and J by 2 bases, with 16 bases between. The CDR3 region is CASSYAQGAAGNTIYF. The CDR3 DNA sequence: TGTGCCAGCAGTTACGCACAGGGCGCGGCTGGAAACACCATATATTTT.

The chain recombines TRBV9 with TRBJ2-7; TRBD1 agrees at 9 bases. J gave up 5 bases and V 0 bases, and 6 bases lay outside the gene matches. CDR3 length: 15 residues. CDR1 and CDR2 (germline): SGDLS, YYNGEE. The CDR3 spells CASSVDPGQGDEQYF. In DNA form, the CDR3 reads TGTGCCAGCAGCGTAGATCCGGGACAGGGCGACGAGCAGTACTTC.

This clone was observed a few times. This chain uses TRBV15 with TRBJ1-2, with a tentative D call TRBD1 (6 bases). V lost 5 bases to trimming and J lost 4 bases, with 14 bases between them. CDR1 is LNHNV, CDR2 YYDKDF, per germline (reference sequence). The CDR3 totals 14 residues. This chain's CDR3 is CATSQRGTSYGYTF. The CDR3 DNA sequence: TGTGCCACCAGCCAACGAGGGACAAGCTATGGCTACACCTTC.